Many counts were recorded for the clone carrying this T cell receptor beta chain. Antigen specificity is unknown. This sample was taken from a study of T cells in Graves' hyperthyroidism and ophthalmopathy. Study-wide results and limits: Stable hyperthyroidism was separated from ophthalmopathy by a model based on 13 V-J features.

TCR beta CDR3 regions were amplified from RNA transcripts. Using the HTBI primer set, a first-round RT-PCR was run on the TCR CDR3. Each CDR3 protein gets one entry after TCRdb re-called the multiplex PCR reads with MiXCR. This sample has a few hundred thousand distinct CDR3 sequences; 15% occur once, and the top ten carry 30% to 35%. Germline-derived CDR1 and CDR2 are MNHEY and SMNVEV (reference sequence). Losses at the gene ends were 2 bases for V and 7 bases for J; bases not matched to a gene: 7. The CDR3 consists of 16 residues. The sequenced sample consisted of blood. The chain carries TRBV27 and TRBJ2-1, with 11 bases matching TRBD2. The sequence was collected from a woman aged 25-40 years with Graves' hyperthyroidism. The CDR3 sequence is CASSLPPTSGRNEQFF. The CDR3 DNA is TGTGCCAGCAGTTTACCCCCTACTAGCGGGAGAAATGAGCAGTTCTTC.